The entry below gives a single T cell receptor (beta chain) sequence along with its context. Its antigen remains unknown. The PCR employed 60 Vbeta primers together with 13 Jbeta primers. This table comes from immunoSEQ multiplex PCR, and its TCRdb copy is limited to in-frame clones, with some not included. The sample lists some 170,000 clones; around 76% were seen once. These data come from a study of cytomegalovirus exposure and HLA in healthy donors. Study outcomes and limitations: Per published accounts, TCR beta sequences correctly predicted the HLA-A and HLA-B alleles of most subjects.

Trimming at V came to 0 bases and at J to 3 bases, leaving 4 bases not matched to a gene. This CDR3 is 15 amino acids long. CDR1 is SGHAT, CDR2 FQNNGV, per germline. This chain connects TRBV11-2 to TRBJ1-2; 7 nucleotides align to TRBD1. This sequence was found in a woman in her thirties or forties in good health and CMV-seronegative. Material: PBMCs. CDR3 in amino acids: CASSLEQGVDYGYTF. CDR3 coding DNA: TGTGCCAGCAGCTTAGAGCAGGGGGTAGACTATGGCTACACCTTC.